This T cell receptor beta chain appears in the sequencing data of a study of cytomegalovirus exposure and HLA in healthy donors. Overall study context: In an earlier analysis, 90 million to 120 million unique TCR beta sequences were found from 150 million to 200 million T cells.

It was with 60 Vbeta and 13 Jbeta primers that the PCR ran. The repertoire was sequenced with immunoSEQ multiplex PCR; TCRdb's copy has only in-frame clones and lacks some. The sample comprises around 190,000 clones, around 81% of which are singletons, and 5.7% rests with the top ten. V was clipped by 3 bases and J by 8 bases; unmatched bases: 6. This CDR3 contains 13 residues. The germline CDR1 and CDR2 sequences are MNHEY and SMNVEV (reference sequence). Regarding the study as a whole: More clonal expansion characterized HLA-associated TCR beta chains than equally common others in a later analysis. In a later analysis, specific HLA alleles were associated with 15,000 to 20,000 TCR beta sequences at a 0.05 false discovery rate.

Worth noting for this clone: Its target is not known.

Healthy individuals who donated bone marrow served as the donors. Sequencing used PBMCs. The sequence derives from a man aged 35-49 years in good health and CMV-seronegative. The genes are TRBV27 and TRBJ1-1, with 7 positions matching TRBD1. The CDR3 bases are TGTGCCAGCAGTTTGGACGTCAGGGGGGAAGCTTTCTTT. This codes for CASSLDVRGEAFF.